This TCR beta chain was documented in a study of control samples from healthy donors and cancer patients. The protocol was immunoSEQ multiplex PCR, while the TCRdb copy is restricted to in-frame clones and leaves out a portion. This table holds 100,000 to 120,000 clones, roughly four fifths found once. The CDR3 spans 16 residues. V lost 0 bases to trimming and J lost 1 base; unmatched junction nucleotides: 6. Germline loops: CDR1 LGHDT, CDR2 YNNKEL (reference sequence). The chain carries TRBV3-1 (or the pseudogene TRBV3-2) and TRBJ2-7; TRBD2 matches 7 bases. The TCR was taken from a man aged 18 to 30 in good health. Input material: blood. The CDR3 DNA reads as TGTGCCAGCAGCCAAGACCCGGAGCGGGGATCCTACGAGCAGTACTTC. Translating gives CASSQDPERGSYEQYF.